The 7 T cell receptor beta chains in this list originate from one sample, sequenced in a study of blood T cell repertoires in COVID-19. The repertoire was sequenced with immunoSEQ multiplex PCR; TCRdb's copy has only in-frame clones and lacks some. The top ten hold approximately 6.5% of the sample, which has about 90,000 clones, roughly 84% seen once. Sequencing used peripheral blood. These receptors originate from a man aged 55 to 70 with acute or convalescent COVID-19.

This chain connects TRBV6-5 to TRBJ1-3; D is possibly TRBD1 (5 bases). Germline CDR1 is MNHEY and CDR2 is SVGAGI. Trimming pared 4 bases from V and 0 bases from J, leaving 10 bases between. The CDR3 runs 15 residues. The CDR3 region is CASSLDTDSGNTIYF. The CDR3 DNA is TGTGCCAGCAGTTTGGACACAGACTCTGGAAACACCATATATTTT.

V and J are TRBV5-6 and TRBJ1-1, with D perhaps matching TRBD1 (5 bases). V was trimmed by 0 bases and J by 0 bases, leaving 12 bases between them. Germline CDR1 is SGHDT and CDR2 is YYEEEE. The CDR3 is 16 residues long. The DNA for the CDR3 is TGTGCCAGCAGCTTGGAAGATTTGGGGCTGAACACTGAAGCTTTCTTT. Its translation: CASSLEDLGLNTEAFF.

The rearrangement joins TRBV9 to TRBJ1-1, with 8 bases aligning to TRBD1. Trimming cost V 2 bases and J 8 bases; bases outside gene matches: 8. The CDR3 runs 14 residues. CDR1 and CDR2 (germline): SGDLS, YYNGEE. Here the CDR3 reads CASSVSRGPAEAFF. The CDR3 DNA sequence: TGTGCCAGCAGCGTCAGCAGGGGGCCGGCAGAAGCTTTCTTT.

The chain employs TRBV6-4 and TRBJ1-1, with D possibly being TRBD1 (5 bases). Trimming pared 2 bases from V and 3 bases from J, leaving 10 bases between. This CDR3 is built from 14 residues. Germline V lookup: CDR1 MRHNA, CDR2 SNTAGT. The CDR3 sequence: CASSDAGGYTEAFF. Written as DNA, the CDR3 is TGTGCCAGCAGTGACGCGGGGGGTTACACTGAAGCTTTCTTT.

The V gene is TRBV30, the J gene TRBJ1-2; perhaps TRBD1 as D (5 bases). CDR1 is GTSNPN and CDR2 is SVGIG in the germline V gene (reference sequence). The CDR3 sequence is 13 residues long. V was clipped by 4 bases and J by 6 bases, with 15 bases between them. Here the CDR3 reads CAWMRQIGDGYTF. In nucleotides, the CDR3 is TGTGCCTGGATGCGACAGATAGGGGATGGCTACACCTTC.

The count of this clone is one. The rearrangement uses TRBV4-1 and TRBJ2-1; D might be TRBD1 (5 bases). This CDR3 spans 16 amino acids. Germline V gene data show CDR1 as MGHRA and CDR2 as YSYEKL. V was clipped by 0 bases and J by 3 bases, with 12 bases between them. The CDR3: CASSQDLGAGYNEQFF. The CDR3 region has the DNA TGCGCCAGCAGCCAAGATCTAGGGGCTGGCTACAATGAGCAGTTCTTC.

The rearrangement joins TRBV10-3 to TRBJ1-5; 7 bases are shared with TRBD1. Per the germline V gene, CDR1 is ENHRY and CDR2 is SYGVKD. There are 16 residues in the CDR3. V gave up 6 bases and J gave up 4 bases; unmatched junction bases: 12. For the CDR3, the DNA is TGTGCCATCAGCGCCAGGCAGGGGGAAACGAATCAGCCCCAGCATTTT. As protein: CAISARQGETNQPQHF.